The T cell receptor beta chain described here comes from a study of blood T cell repertoires in COVID-19. Germline CDR1 KGHSH, CDR2 LQKENI. Between the trimmed V and J ends, which lost 3 bases and 0 bases, there was a span of 11 bases. The CDR3 is made up of 15 amino acids. Seattle cases were enrolled at active infection and followed longitudinally. Profiled with immunoSEQ multiplex PCR; TCRdb holds only in-frame clones, not every one. Among about 230,000 clones listed, approximately 84% were seen once. The V and J genes are TRBV18 and TRBJ1-2, with no clear D. The sample was peripheral blood. The source is a man aged 50 or older with COVID-19, enrolled during active disease. The CDR3 DNA reads as TGTGCCAGCTCACCGTACAGACCGTCTAACTATGGCTACACCTTC. Its translation is CASSPYRPSNYGYTF. Supplemented by reference TRBV18 and TRBJ1-2, the full variable domain reads NAGVMQNPRHLVRRRGQEARLRCSPMKGHSHVYWYRQLPEEGLKFMVYLQKENIIDESGMPKERFSAEFPKEGPSILRIQQVVRGDSAAYFCASSPYRPSNYGYTFGSGTRLTVV.